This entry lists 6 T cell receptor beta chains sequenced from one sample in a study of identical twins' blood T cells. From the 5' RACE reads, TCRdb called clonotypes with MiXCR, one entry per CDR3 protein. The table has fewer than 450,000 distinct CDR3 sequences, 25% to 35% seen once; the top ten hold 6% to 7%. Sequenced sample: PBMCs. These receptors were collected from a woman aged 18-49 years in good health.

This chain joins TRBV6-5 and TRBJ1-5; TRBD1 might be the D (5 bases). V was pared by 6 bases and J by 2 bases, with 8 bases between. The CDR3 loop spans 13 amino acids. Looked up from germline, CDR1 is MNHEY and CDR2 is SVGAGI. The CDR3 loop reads CASRRDGNQPQHF. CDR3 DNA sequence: TGTGCCAGCAGACGGGACGGCAATCAGCCCCAGCATTTT.

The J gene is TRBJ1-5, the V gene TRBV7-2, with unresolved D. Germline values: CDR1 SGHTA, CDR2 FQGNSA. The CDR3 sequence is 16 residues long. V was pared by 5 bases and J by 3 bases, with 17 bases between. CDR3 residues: CASSRSQAGYNQPQHF. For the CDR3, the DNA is TGTGCCAGCAGCCGCTCTCAGGCGGGATACAATCAGCCCCAGCATTTT.

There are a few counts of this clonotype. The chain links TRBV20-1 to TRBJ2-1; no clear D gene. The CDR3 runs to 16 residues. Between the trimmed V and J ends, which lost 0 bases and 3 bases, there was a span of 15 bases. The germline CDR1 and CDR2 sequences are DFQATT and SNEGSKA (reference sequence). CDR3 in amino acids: CSARDREWNSYNEQFF. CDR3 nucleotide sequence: TGCAGTGCTAGAGATCGAGAATGGAACAGCTACAATGAGCAGTTCTTC.

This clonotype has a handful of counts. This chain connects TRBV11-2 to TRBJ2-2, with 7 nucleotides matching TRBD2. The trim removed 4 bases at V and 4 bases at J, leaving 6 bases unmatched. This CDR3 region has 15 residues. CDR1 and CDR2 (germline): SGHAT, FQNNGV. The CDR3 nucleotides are TGTGCCAGCAGCTCCGCGACTAGCACCACCGGGGAGCTGTTTTTT. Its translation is CASSSATSTTGELFF.

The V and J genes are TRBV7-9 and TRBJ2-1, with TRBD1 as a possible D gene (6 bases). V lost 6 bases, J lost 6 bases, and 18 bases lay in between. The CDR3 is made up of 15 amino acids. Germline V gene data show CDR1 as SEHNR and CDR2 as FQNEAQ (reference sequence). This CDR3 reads CASRVSEQGSNEQFF. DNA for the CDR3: TGTGCCAGCAGAGTATCAGAACAGGGTTCCAATGAGCAGTTCTTC.

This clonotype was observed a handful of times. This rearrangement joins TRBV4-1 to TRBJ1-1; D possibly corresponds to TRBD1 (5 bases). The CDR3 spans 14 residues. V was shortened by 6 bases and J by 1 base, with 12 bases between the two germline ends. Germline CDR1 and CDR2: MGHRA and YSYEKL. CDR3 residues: CASRPTTGNTEAFF. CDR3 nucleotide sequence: TGCGCCAGCAGACCTACTACAGGGAACACTGAAGCTTTCTTT.